A single T cell receptor beta chain is shown here with its context. This record comes from a study of blood T cells in healthy people across ages. Trimming cost V 6 bases and J 2 bases, with 11 bases left between them. This CDR3 contains 14 residues. From germline, CDR1 is ENHRY and CDR2 SYGVKD. A second about 6 to 12 cycle PCR used barcoded and J-beta primers. Each cDNA molecule was tagged by a template-switch adaptor that had 12 random nucleotides. Using its own MiXCR run on the 5' RACE reads, TCRdb lists one record per CDR3 protein. The repertoire has 450,000 to 600,000 distinct CDR3 sequences, 27% of them found once; the top ten carry approximately 3.5%. The data also belong to a second study, concerning T cells of mothers and their children.

The chain carries TRBV10-3 and TRBJ2-1; D may be TRBD2 (5 bases). This TCR was recovered from a boy aged 2 to 9 in good health. The material sequenced was blood. The CDR3 here is CAIRDASTYNEQFF. CDR3 bases: TGTGCCATCAGGGATGCTAGCACCTACAATGAGCAGTTCTTC.